The source of this T cell receptor beta chain is a study of blood T cell repertoires in COVID-19. Sequencing used immunoSEQ multiplex PCR; TCRdb keeps in-frame clones, though not all of them. Of approximately 200,000 clones listed, around 80% are singletons. The CDR3 spans 18 residues. V trimming: 0 bases; J trimming: 6 bases; junction bases outside the gene matches: 14. Looked up from germline, CDR1 is SGDLS and CDR2 is YYNGEE. The chain couples TRBV9 to TRBJ1-4; 7 positions agree with TRBD1. The sequenced material came from peripheral blood. The sequence derives from a human donor in a cohort sampled during active COVID-19. The CDR3 region has the DNA TGTGCCAGCAGCGTAGCGGGGACAGATGGCCGAGGGGATGAAAAACTGTTTTTT. Translating gives CASSVAGTDGRGDEKLFF.